A single T cell receptor (beta chain) is shown here with its context. Its specificity is unknown. Both 60 Vbeta primers and 13 Jbeta primers went into the PCR. Libraries were prepared by immunoSEQ multiplex PCR; TCRdb keeps only in-frame clonotypes and omits some of them. The data show around 94,000 clones, with approximately 84% seen just once and under 2.5% held by the top ten. This sample is drawn from a study of cytomegalovirus exposure and HLA in healthy donors. The junction had 11 bases not matched to a gene; V was cut back by 0 bases and J by 3 bases. The CDR3 sequence is 16 residues long. CDR1 is GTSNPN, CDR2 SVGIG, per germline (reference sequence). Study outcomes and limitations: The authors listed roughly 150 TCR beta chains as cytomegalovirus-associated.

The genes are TRBV30 and TRBJ2-7, with TRBD1 matching 7 bases. Material: PBMCs. This TCR was sampled from a young man in good health and CMV-seronegative. The CDR3 protein is CAWSVQGIRVNYEQYF. In DNA form, the CDR3 reads TGTGCCTGGAGTGTACAGGGGATCAGGGTTAACTACGAGCAGTACTTC.